The clone carrying this T cell receptor (beta chain) showed up just a few times. Antigen specificity is unknown. Profiled with immunoSEQ multiplex PCR; TCRdb holds only in-frame clones, not every one. The sample includes approximately 17,000 clones, 80% to 85% seen only once; the top ten take around 40%. The sample originates from a study of OX40 agonist ivuxolimab in advanced cancers. In the study overall: It was permissible to have had prior anti-PD-1, anti-PD-L1 or anti-CTLA-4 therapy, and around 41% had some. Patients achieving partial responses numbered three: one hepatocellular carcinoma case and two cutaneous melanoma cases.

Findings and caveats of the study: Within 6 weeks, CD4+ and CD8+ blood T cells expanded clonally at 0.1 to 3.0 mg/kg.

V lost 6 bases and J lost 3; bases outside the gene matches: 5. Germline V CDR1 and CDR2: SEHNR, FQNEAQ (reference sequence). The CDR3 is made up of 13 amino acids. The sample in question was CD4+ or CD8+ T cells sorted from blood, obtained in a trial of the OX40 agonist ivuxolimab. The chain couples TRBV7-9 to TRBJ2-7; 7 bases align to TRBD1. The source is an adult with an advanced solid tumor such as melanoma, head and neck, liver or kidney cancer. The CDR3 DNA reads TGTGCCAGCAGTGGACAGGAAGACTACGAGCAGTACTTC. It is translated as CASSGQEDYEQYF.